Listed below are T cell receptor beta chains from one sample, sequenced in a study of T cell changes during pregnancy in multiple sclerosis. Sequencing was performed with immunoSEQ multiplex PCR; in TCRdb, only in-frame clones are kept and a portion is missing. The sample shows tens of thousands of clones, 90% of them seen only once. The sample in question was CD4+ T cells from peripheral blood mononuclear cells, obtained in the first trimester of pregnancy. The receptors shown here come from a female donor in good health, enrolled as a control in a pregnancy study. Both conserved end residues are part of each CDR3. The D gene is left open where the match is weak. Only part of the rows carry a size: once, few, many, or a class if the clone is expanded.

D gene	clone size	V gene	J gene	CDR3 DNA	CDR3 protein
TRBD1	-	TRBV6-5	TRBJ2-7	TGTGCCAGCAGTTACTCTCGGGGACAGGGTCGGGAGCAGTACTTC	CASSYSRGQGREQYF
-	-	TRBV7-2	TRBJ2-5	TGTGCCAGCAGCTTAGGGTCCGGGCGGGGCCAAGAGACCCAGTACTTC	CASSLGSGRGQETQYF
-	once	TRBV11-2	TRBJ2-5	TGTGCCAGCAGCTTAGGGTTAGGTGGGGGGAGGGAGACCCAGTACTTC	CASSLGLGGGRETQYF
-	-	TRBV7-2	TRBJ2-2	TGTGCCAGCAGCCCGAAACTCGACACCGGGGAGCTGTTTTTT	CASSPKLDTGELFF
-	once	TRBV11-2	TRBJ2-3	TGTGCCAGCAGCTTTAGCAGGGGTTCAGATACGCAGTATTTT	CASSFSRGSDTQYF
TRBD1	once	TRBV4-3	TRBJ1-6	TGCGCCAGCAGCCAAGAAGTGAGACAGGGACAGTCACCCCTCCACTTT	CASSQEVRQGQSPLHF
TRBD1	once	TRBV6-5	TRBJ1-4	TGTGCCAGCAGTAACAGGGGGGGGGATGAAAAACTGTTTTTT	CASSNRGGDEKLFF
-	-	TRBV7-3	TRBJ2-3	TGTGCCAGCAGCCTGGCCGACACAGATACGCAGTATTTT	CASSLADTDTQYF
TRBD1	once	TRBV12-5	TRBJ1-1	TGTGCTAGTGGTTTGGGCGGCGGACAGGGTGGTGAAGCTTTCTTT	CASGLGGGQGGEAFF
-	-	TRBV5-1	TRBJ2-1	TGCGCCAGCAGCTTGGTCGGGGGGCCAGGGTCCTACAATGAGCAGTTCTTC	CASSLVGGPGSYNEQFF
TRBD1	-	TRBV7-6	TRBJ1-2	TGTGCCAGCCGGGCCGGGACAGGAAGCCAAGGGGCCTACACCTTC	CASRAGTGSQGAYTF
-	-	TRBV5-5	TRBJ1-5	TGTGCCAGCAGCTTGGGCCATGGGGCTCAGCCCCAGCATTTT	CASSLGHGAQPQHF
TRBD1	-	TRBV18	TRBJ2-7	TGTGCCACCCAACCGGGACAGGATTTCTTCGAGCAGTACTTC	CATQPGQDFFEQYF
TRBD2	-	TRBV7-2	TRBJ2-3	TGTGCCAGCAGCTTAGCCTCCTCTAGCGGGGGCCCCACAGATACGCAGTATTTT	CASSLASSSGGPTDTQYF
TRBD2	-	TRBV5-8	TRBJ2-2	TGTGCCAGCAGCCTAGCGGGGGGATACACCGGGGAGCTGTTTTTT	CASSLAGGYTGELFF
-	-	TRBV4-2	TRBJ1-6	TGTGCCAGCAGCCAAGATTCCCGACCCCTCCACTTT	CASSQDSRPLHF
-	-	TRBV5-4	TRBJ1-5	TGTGCCAGCAGCTCTCTTCAGGGCCACCATTATAGCAATCAGCCCCAGCATTTT	CASSSLQGHHYSNQPQHF
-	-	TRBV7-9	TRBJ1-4	TGTGCCAGCAGCCTCGACATCCGCGGGAATGAAAAACTGTTTTTT	CASSLDIRGNEKLFF
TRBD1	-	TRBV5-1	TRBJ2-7	TGCGCCAGCAGCTCACGACAGGGTGCCTACGAGCAGTACTTC	CASSSRQGAYEQYF
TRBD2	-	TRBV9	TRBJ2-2	TGTGCCAGCAGCGTAGGGCTAGCGGGGAAAACCGGGGAGCTGTTTTTT	CASSVGLAGKTGELFF
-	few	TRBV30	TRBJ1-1	TGTGCCTGGAACGGACAGCCGAACACTGAAGCTTTCTTT	CAWNGQPNTEAFF
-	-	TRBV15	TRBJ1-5	TGTGCCACCAGCAGAGTGTCGATTCACAGTCAGCCCCAGCATTTT	CATSRVSIHSQPQHF
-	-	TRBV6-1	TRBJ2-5	TGTGCCAGCAGTGAAGAACAGGGCGGTACTGAGCAGTACTTC	CASSEEQGGTEQYF
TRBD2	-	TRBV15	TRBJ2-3	TGTGCCACCAGCCGGGGACTAGCGGGCGGGCGGGATACGCAGTATTTT	CATSRGLAGGRDTQYF
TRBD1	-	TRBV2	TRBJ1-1	TGTGCCAGCACAGGGCAGGGGGCTGAAGCTTTCTTT	CASTGQGAEAFF
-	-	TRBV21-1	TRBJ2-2	TGTGCCAGCAGCAAGAGCCGGGGTTGGGGAACCGGGGAGCTGTTTTTT	CASSKSRGWGTGELFF
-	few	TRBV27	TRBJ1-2	TGTGCCAGCAGTTTTAACACGAACAGCTATGGCTACACCTTC	CASSFNTNSYGYTF
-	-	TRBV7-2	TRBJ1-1	TGTGCCAGCAGCTTAGCGCTGGGGAGTTCGGCTTTCTTT	CASSLALGSSAFF
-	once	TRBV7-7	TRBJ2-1	TGTGCTAGCAGCTTAGGGGCCTCGAGCCCCCTCAATGAGCAGTTCTTC	CASSLGASSPLNEQFF
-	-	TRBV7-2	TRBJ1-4	TGTGCCAGCAGCCCGGGTGGGGAAAAACTGTTTTTT	CASSPGGEKLFF
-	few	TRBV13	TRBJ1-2	TGTGCCAGCAGCTTAGGTACAGACGCCTATGGCTACACCTTC	CASSLGTDAYGYTF
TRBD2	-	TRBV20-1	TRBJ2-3	TGCAGGGGGGGGGACGCTGATACGCAGTATTTT	CRGGDADTQYF
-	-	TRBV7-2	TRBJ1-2	TGTGCCAGCAGCCCGAGCCGAACCGAGTCGGTATATGGCTACACCTTC	CASSPSRTESVYGYTF
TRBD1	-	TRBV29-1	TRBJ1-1	TGCAGCGTACACAGGGGTTTCACTGAAGCTTTCTTT	CSVHRGFTEAFF
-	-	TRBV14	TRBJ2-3	TGTGCCAGCAGCCAAGACCACCTACAGGGTTACACAGATACGCAGTATTTT	CASSQDHLQGYTDTQYF
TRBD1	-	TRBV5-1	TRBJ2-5	TGCGCCAGCCTACAGGGGACCAGCTTCGTGGGGGAGACCCAGTACTTC	CASLQGTSFVGETQYF
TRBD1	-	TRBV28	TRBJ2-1	TGTGCCAGCAGACCTAGCGGACAGGGGTCCGGTGAGCAGTTCTTC	CASRPSGQGSGEQFF
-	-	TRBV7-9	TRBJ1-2	TGTGCCAGCAGCGTTACTAACTATGGCTACACCTTC	CASSVTNYGYTF
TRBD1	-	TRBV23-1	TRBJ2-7	TGCGCCAGCATGCCCGGAACGGGACAGGGGGCTTACGAGCAGTACTTC	CASMPGTGQGAYEQYF
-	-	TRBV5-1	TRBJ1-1	TGCGCCAGCACCTCTTCCTCGGGGAACACTGAAGCTTTCTTT	CASTSSSGNTEAFF
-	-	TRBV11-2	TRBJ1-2	TGTGCCAGCAGCTTAAACTGGGACCGCGCGGGGAACACCTTC	CASSLNWDRAGNTF
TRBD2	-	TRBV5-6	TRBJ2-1	TGTGCCAGCAGCCCCCGGGTAGCGGGGGGTCCATACAATGAGCAGTTCTTC	CASSPRVAGGPYNEQFF
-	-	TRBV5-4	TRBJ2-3	TGTGCCAGCAGCCGCGGGCAAGATACGCAGTATTTT	CASSRGQDTQYF
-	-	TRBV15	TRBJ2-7	TGTGCCACCAGAGGGGTGGGGGGATCCTACGAGCAGTACTTC	CATRGVGGSYEQYF
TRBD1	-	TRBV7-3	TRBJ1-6	TGTGCCAGCAGCACGACAGGGCGGAATTCACCCCTCCACTTT	CASSTTGRNSPLHF
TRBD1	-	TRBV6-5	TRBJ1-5	TGTGCCAGCAGGACAGGGGAGAATCAGCCCCAGCATTTT	CASRTGENQPQHF
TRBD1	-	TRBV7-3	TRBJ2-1	TGTGCCAGCAGCTTCCAACCGGGACAGGGTCGCAATGAGCAGTTCTTC	CASSFQPGQGRNEQFF
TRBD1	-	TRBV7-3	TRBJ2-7	TGTGCCAGCAGCCGAGGGGGCGCCGGTTACGAGCAGTACTTC	CASSRGGAGYEQYF
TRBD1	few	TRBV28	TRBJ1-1	TGTGCCAGCAGCCGACCGGACAGGGCGGACACTGAAGCTTTCTTT	CASSRPDRADTEAFF
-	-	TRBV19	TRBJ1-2	TGTGCCAGTAGTGAACGGTTTAACTATGGCTACACCTTC	CASSERFNYGYTF